The rows below give T cell receptor beta chains drawn from one sample of a study of T-cell memory formation after mild COVID-19. TCRdb reprocessed the 5' RACE reads with MiXCR, giving one entry per CDR3 protein. The table has 400,000 to 500,000 distinct CDR3 sequences, more than 15% seen once. The sequencing sample was made of PBMCs or a T cell subset sorted from them (not recorded which). These receptors were taken from a man in his late teens or twenties who had mild COVID-19 (a few samples of this study predate the infection). Cell type and time point are not known. Each CDR3 is given with its conserved first and last residue.

j_gene | v_gene | CDR3aa
TRBJ2-7 | TRBV27 | CASSPVDLYEQYF
TRBJ2-3 | TRBV5-1 | CASSWTGTTDTQYF
TRBJ2-7 | TRBV7-8 | CASSLGVHEQYF
TRBJ2-1 | TRBV7-2 | CASSLAPLEGNEQFF
TRBJ2-1 | TRBV7-3 | CASSLISGYNEQFF
TRBJ1-6 | TRBV5-1 | CASSLFGGRENSPLHF
TRBJ1-2 | TRBV11-2 | CASSLLTFYGYTF
TRBJ1-4 | TRBV18 | CASSPSRSAGKLFF
TRBJ2-5 | TRBV5-1 | CASSLETGVQETQYF
TRBJ2-7 | TRBV18 | CASSPAGSYYEQYF
TRBJ2-2 | TRBV12-3/TRBV12-4 | CASSPGTGPSAGELFF
TRBJ2-3 | TRBV5-4 | CASSLARSQGAADTQYF
TRBJ2-5 | TRBV20-1 | CSADGVRETQYF
TRBJ1-2 | TRBV6-5 | CARNRRGYTF
TRBJ2-4 | TRBV30 | CAWWAGRGLHIQYF
TRBJ1-1 | TRBV27 | CASSDTVMNTEAFF
TRBJ1-5 | TRBV28 | CATIQGVGNQPQHF
TRBJ2-1 | TRBV5-1 | CASSSGLANYNEQFF
TRBJ2-1 | TRBV4-2 | CASSQAKYNEQFF
TRBJ1-2 | TRBV7-8 | CASSLDRTGRRGYTF
TRBJ2-5 | TRBV24-1 | CATSDTLADLEETQYF
TRBJ2-7 | TRBV6-5 | CASSYSTLPYEQYF
TRBJ1-4 | TRBV15 | CATSKMGGEKLFF
TRBJ1-4 | TRBV15 | CATSRDVVNEKLFF